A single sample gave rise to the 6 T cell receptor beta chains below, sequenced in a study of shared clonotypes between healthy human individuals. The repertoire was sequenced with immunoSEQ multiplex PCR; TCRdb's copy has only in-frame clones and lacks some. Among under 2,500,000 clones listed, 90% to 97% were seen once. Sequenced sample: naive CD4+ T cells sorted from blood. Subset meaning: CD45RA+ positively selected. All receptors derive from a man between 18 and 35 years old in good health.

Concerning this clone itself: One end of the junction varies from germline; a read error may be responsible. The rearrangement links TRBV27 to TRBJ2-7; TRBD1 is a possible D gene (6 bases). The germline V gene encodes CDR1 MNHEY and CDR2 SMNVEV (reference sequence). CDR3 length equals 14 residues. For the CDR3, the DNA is TGTGCCGGCAGTGAGGACAGAAGTTTCTACGAGCAGTACTTC. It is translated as CAGSEDRSFYEQYF.

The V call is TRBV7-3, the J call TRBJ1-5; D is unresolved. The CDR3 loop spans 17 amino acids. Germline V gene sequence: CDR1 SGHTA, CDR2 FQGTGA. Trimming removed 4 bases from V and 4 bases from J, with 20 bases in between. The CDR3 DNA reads TGTGCCAGCAGCTCGACCTTTCAGGCTTCGGGAAATCAGCCCCAGCATTTT. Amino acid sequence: CASSSTFQASGNQPQHF.

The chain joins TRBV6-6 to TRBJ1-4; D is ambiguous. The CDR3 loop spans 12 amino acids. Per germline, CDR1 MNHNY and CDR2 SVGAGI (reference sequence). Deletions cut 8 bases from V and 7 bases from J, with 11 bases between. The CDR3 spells CASGPPPEKLFF. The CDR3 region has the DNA TGTGCCAGCGGGCCCCCTCCTGAAAAACTGTTTTTT.

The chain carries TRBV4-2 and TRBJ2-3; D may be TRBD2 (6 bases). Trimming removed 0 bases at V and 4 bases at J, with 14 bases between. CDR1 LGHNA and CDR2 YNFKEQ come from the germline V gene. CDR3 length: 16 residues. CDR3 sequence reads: CASSQDMASEADTQYF. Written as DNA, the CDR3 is TGTGCCAGCAGCCAAGATATGGCTAGCGAGGCAGATACGCAGTATTTT.

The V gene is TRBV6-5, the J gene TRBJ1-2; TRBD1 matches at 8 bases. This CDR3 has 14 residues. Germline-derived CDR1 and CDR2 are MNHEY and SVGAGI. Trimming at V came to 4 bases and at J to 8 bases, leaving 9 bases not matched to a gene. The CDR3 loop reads CASSSGQGIGGYTF. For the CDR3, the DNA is TGTGCCAGCAGTTCTGGACAGGGAATTGGCGGCTACACCTTC.

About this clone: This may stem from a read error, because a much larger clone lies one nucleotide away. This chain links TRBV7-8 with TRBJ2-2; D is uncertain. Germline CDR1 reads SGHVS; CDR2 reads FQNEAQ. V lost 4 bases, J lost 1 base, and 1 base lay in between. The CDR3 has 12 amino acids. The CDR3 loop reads CASSWNTGELFF. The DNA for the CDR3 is TGTGCCAGCAGCTGGAACACCGGGGAGCTGTTTTTT. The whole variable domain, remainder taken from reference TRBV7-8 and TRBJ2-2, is GAGVSQSPRYKVAKRGQDVALRCDPISGHVSLFWYQQALGQGPEFLTYFQNEAQLDKSGLPSDRFFAERPEGSVSTLKIQRTQQEDSAVYLCASSWNTGELFFGEGSRLTVL.